Only a few counts were recorded for the clone carrying this T cell receptor beta chain. TCR beta libraries were made by quantitative 5'-RACE with molecular barcodes. Via MiXCR, TCRdb re-called the 5' RACE reads, giving one row per CDR3 protein. This sample has roughly 140,000 distinct CDR3 sequences; roughly 44% occur once, and the top ten carry roughly 15%. The data derive from a study of CD8 T cells in ankylosing spondylitis. The V and J ends lost 4 bases and 2 bases respectively, with 18 bases between them. Germline CDR1 reads SQVTM; CDR2 reads ANQGSEA. The CDR3 contains 16 residues. The clonotype was recovered from a male donor with ankylosing spondylitis. The specimen sequenced was synovial fluid, either unsorted or a sorted T cell fraction (not recorded which). The rearrangement links TRBV29-1 to TRBJ2-1, with a tentative D call TRBD2 (5 bases). The CDR3 here is CSVVGPTSGAYNEQFF. DNA of the CDR3: TGCAGCGTTGTTGGACCCACCTCCGGGGCCTACAATGAGCAGTTCTTC.